The T cell receptor (beta chain) described here comes from a study of blood T cell repertoires in COVID-19. The CDR3 sequence is 15 residues long. Germline values: CDR1 SNHLY, CDR2 FYNNEI. Trimming cost V 1 base and J 1 base, with 8 bases left between them. The repertoire was sequenced with immunoSEQ multiplex PCR; TCRdb's copy has only in-frame clones and lacks some. The sample yields under 85,000 clones, roughly four fifths seen once. The chain couples TRBV2 to TRBJ1-5; D unclear. The sequencing input was peripheral blood. The receptor was isolated from a woman of 80 years or more with active or convalescent COVID-19. CDR3 sequence: CASSEEHPSNQPQHF. CDR3 DNA sequence: TGTGCCAGCAGTGAAGAACACCCAAGCAATCAGCCCCAGCATTTT.